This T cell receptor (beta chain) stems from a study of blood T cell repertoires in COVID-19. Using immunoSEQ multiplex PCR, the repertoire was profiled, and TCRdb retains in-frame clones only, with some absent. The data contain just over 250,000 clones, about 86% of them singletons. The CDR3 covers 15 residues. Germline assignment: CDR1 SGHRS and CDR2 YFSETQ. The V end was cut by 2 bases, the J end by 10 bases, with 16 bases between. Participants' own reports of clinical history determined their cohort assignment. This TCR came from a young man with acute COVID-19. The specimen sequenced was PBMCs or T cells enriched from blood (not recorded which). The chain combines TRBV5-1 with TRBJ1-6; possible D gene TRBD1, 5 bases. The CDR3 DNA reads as TGCGCCAGCAGCTTTGGGGGGACGGGTGGATCACCCCTCCACTTT. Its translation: CASSFGGTGGSPLHF.